This entry lists 21 T cell receptor beta chains sequenced from one sample in a study of response to subunit inactivated influenza vaccine. TCRdb reprocessed the RT-PCR reads via MiXCR and lists one record per CDR3 protein. The repertoire holds just under 550,000 distinct CDR3 sequences, under 30% seen once, with approximately 3% in the top ten. These data also featured in a second study, about T cells expressing NK-cell markers. That work states: The authors generated TCR beta cDNA through 5'RACE template switching with UMIs.

The sample consisted of CD4+ T cells sorted from PBMCs, taken 11 to 12 days after vaccination. The source of these receptors is a man aged 45-65 years who received an inactivated influenza vaccine.

There are a few counts of this clonotype. The genes are TRBV6-2 or TRBV6-3 and TRBJ2-5, with 11 bases fitting TRBD2. The J segment lost 4 bases and the V segment lost 6 bases, leaving 10 bases of the junction unmatched. The CDR3 sequence is 16 residues long. Germline V lookup: CDR1 MNHEY, CDR2 SVGEGT. This CDR3 reads CASSFSGGARAETQYF. The CDR3 nucleotides read TGTGCCAGCAGCTTTAGCGGGGGGGCGAGAGCAGAGACCCAGTACTTC.

The chain carries TRBV7-8 and TRBJ2-1; weak D call: TRBD2 (6 bases). The CDR3 spans 15 residues. Germline values: CDR1 SGHVS, CDR2 FQNEAQ. Trimming took 5 bases from V and 3 from J, leaving 14 bases between them. CDR3: CASSPAGSHYNEQFF. In DNA form, the CDR3 reads TGTGCCAGCAGCCCCGCGGGGAGCCACTACAATGAGCAGTTCTTC. Looking up the rest from reference TRBV7-8 and TRBJ2-1 gives the full variable domain: GAGVSQSPRYKVAKRGQDVALRCDPISGHVSLFWYQQALGQGPEFLTYFQNEAQLDKSGLPSDRFFAERPEGSVSTLKIQRTQQEDSAVYLCASSPAGSHYNEQFFGPGTRLTVL.

This rearrangement joins TRBV12-3 or TRBV12-4 to TRBJ2-1; the match to TRBD2 covers 10 bases. The CDR3 has 17 residues. The ends lost 5 bases at V and 9 bases at J; junction bases unmatched: 16. CDR3 nucleotides: TGTGCCAGCAGTCCCTTCACGGCTAGCGGGAGTATCGGTGAGCAGTTCTTC. Translation gives CASSPFTASGSIGEQFF.

DNA of the CDR3: TGCAGTGCTACATTGGCGAGCGGATCTACCTACGAGCAGTACTTC. Amino acid sequence: CSATLASGSTYEQYF. The chain employs TRBV20-1 and TRBJ2-7; D may be TRBD2 (5 bases). This CDR3 comprises 15 residues. Germline V gene data show CDR1 as DFQATT and CDR2 as SNEGSKA (reference sequence). Between the trimmed V and J ends, which lost 4 bases and 2 bases, there was a span of 18 bases.

This chain links TRBV20-1 with TRBJ1-2; D unresolved. The length of the CDR3 is 12 residues. V was pared by 3 bases and J by 4 bases, with 9 bases between. Germline values: CDR1 DFQATT, CDR2 SNEGSKA (reference sequence). CDR3 protein: CSARPSSYGYTF. The CDR3 DNA reads TGCAGTGCTAGGCCGAGCTCCTATGGCTACACCTTC.

The chain combines TRBV9 with TRBJ2-7; D not certain. The CDR3 has 13 residues. Looked up from germline, CDR1 is SGDLS and CDR2 is YYNGEE. V dropped 1 base and J dropped 3 bases, with 8 bases sitting between them. CDR3 amino acids: CASSVKSGYEQYF. CDR3 DNA: TGTGCCAGCAGCGTAAAGTCAGGCTACGAGCAGTACTTC.

J is TRBJ2-7 and V is TRBV28; 8 bases are shared with TRBD1. In germline, CDR1 is MDHEN, CDR2 SYDVKM. After removal of 5 bases from V and 4 bases from J, the junction contained 7 bases not matched to a gene. The CDR3 length is 14 residues. The DNA of the CDR3 is TGTGCCAGCAGTCCGGGACAGGCAAAGTACGAGCAGTACTTC. Its protein is CASSPGQAKYEQYF.

The chain links TRBV30 to TRBJ2-7; D perhaps matches TRBD1 (6 bases). Per the germline V gene, CDR1 is GTSNPN and CDR2 is SVGIG (reference sequence). CDR3 length: 13 amino acids. V was clipped by 4 bases and J by 1 base, with 11 bases between them. The CDR3 DNA reads as TGTGCCTGGACCAGGACAGAGTCCTACGAGCAGTACTTC. Its translation is CAWTRTESYEQYF.

CDR3 sequence reads: CSARVPGHLNQPQHF. CDR3 bases: TGCAGTGCTAGAGTACCGGGACACCTGAATCAGCCCCAGCATTTT. The chain has TRBV20-1 and TRBJ1-5; weak D call: TRBD1 (6 bases). The V end was cut by 1 base, the J end by 4 bases, with 14 bases between. This CDR3 region has 15 residues. Germline lookup yields CDR1 DFQATT and CDR2 SNEGSKA (reference sequence).

The V and J genes are TRBV9 and TRBJ2-7; D unresolved. The CDR3 is made up of 14 amino acids. V shed 0 bases and J shed 5 bases, with 12 bases lying between them. The germline V gene has CDR1 SGDLS and CDR2 YYNGEE. CDR3 region: CASSVGVRSNEQYF. CDR3 DNA: TGTGCCAGCAGCGTAGGGGTGAGATCGAACGAGCAGTACTTC.

This clonotype was detected only a few times. This chain connects TRBV5-6 to TRBJ1-1; unclear D gene. The length of the CDR3 is 13 residues. CDR1 is SGHDT and CDR2 is YYEEEE in the germline V gene. Trimming removed 1 base at V and 4 bases at J, with 8 bases between. The CDR3 DNA follows: TGTGCCAGCAGCTTGAAACCGGCCACTGAAGCTTTCTTT. This gives the protein CASSLKPATEAFF.

V and J are TRBV7-2 and TRBJ1-2; the match to TRBD1 covers 9 bases. V lost 1 base and J lost 7; bases outside the gene matches: 10. The CDR3 length is 16 residues. Germline CDR1 SGHTA, CDR2 FQGNSA. CDR3 sequence reads: CASSLGPLTGGSGYTF. CDR3 DNA sequence: TGTGCCAGCAGCTTAGGCCCCTTAACAGGGGGCTCTGGCTACACCTTC.

The chain has TRBV6-2 or TRBV6-3 and TRBJ1-5, with TRBD1 matching over 9 bases. There are 16 residues in the CDR3. Unmatched junction bases numbered 9, after V lost 6 bases and J lost 3 bases. The germline gives CDR1 MNHEY, CDR2 SVGEGT. CDR3 nucleotides: TGTGCCAGCAGCGACCGGGACAGGGCCCCCAATCAGCCCCAGCATTTT. This codes for CASSDRDRAPNQPQHF.

The chain couples TRBV4-3 to TRBJ2-5; no definite D call. The CDR3 runs to 17 residues. Trimming removed 0 bases from V and 7 bases from J, with 21 bases in between. Germline V gives CDR1 LGHNA, CDR2 YSLEER. The CDR3 coding sequence is TGCGCCAGCAGCCAAGATGGGATCGGGTCCCGCCGAGTGACCCAGTACTTC. Translation: CASSQDGIGSRRVTQYF.

This clonotype has a count of ten or more. One end of the junction is discordant with germline, which a read error may explain. The chain joins TRBV5-1 to TRBJ1-1, with 7 bases that match TRBD1. This CDR3 is built from 14 residues. Looked up from germline, CDR1 is SGHRS and CDR2 is YFSETQ. DNA for the CDR3: TGTGCCAGCAGCTTGGGACAGCAGAACACTGAAGCTTTCTTT. Its translation is CASSLGQQNTEAFF. The whole variable domain, filled in from reference TRBV5-1 and TRBJ1-1, reads KAGVTQTPRYLIKTRGQQVTLSCSPISGHRSVSWYQQTPGQGLQFLFEYFSETQRNKGNFPGRFSGRQFSNSRSEMNVSTLELGDSALYLCASSLGQQNTEAFFGQGTRLTVV.

V and J are TRBV11-2 and TRBJ1-1; D unclear. The CDR3 totals 14 residues. Germline lookup yields CDR1 SGHAT and CDR2 FQNNGV. V was cut by 5 bases and J by 1 base, with 11 bases left in between. The CDR3 coding sequence is TGTGCCAGCAGCCCCTTAAGGAAGAACACTGAAGCTTTCTTT. This gives the protein CASSPLRKNTEAFF.

The chain carries TRBV4-3 and TRBJ2-5, with D tentatively TRBD1 (5 bases). Germline CDR1 is LGHNA and CDR2 is YSLEER. Trimming cost V 3 bases and J 2 bases, with 13 bases left between them. CDR3 length: 15 amino acids. The DNA for the CDR3 is TGCGCCAGCAGCCAGGGGCACCGAAGTCAAGAGACCCAGTACTTC. Translating gives CASSQGHRSQETQYF.

The table lists this clonotype with many counts. The V and J genes are TRBV2 and TRBJ2-7, with D perhaps being TRBD1 or TRBD2 (5 bases each). Looked up from germline, CDR1 is SNHLY and CDR2 is FYNNEI. CDR3 length equals 13 residues. Trimming cost V 7 bases and J 2 bases, with 12 bases left between them. CDR3 loop: CASTRDGTYEQYF. The DNA for the CDR3 is TGTGCCAGCACCCGGGACGGAACCTACGAGCAGTACTTC.

The chain has TRBV18 and TRBJ2-3; a possible D gene is TRBD2 (6 bases). CDR3 length: 18 residues. V was cut by 3 bases and J by 1 base, with 20 bases left in between. Germline lookup yields CDR1 KGHSH and CDR2 LQKENI. The CDR3 spells CASSPRGTASWGTDTQYF. The CDR3 DNA is TGTGCCAGCTCACCCCGAGGGACTGCGTCGTGGGGCACAGATACGCAGTATTTT. Full variable domain (remainder filled in from reference TRBV18 and TRBJ2-3): NAGVMQNPRHLVRRRGQEARLRCSPMKGHSHVYWYRQLPEEGLKFMVYLQKENIIDESGMPKERFSAEFPKEGPSILRIQQVVRGDSAAYFCASSPRGTASWGTDTQYFGPGTRLTVL.

This clonotype was observed a handful of times. The rearrangement uses TRBV5-1 and TRBJ2-7; D is undetermined. Germline V gene sequence: CDR1 SGHRS, CDR2 YFSETQ. Trimming stripped 1 base from V and 7 bases from J, with 18 bases between. The CDR3 runs 15 residues. DNA of the CDR3: TGCGCCAGCAGCTTGAATGTGGTTGGATCGGGTGAGCAGTACTTC. It codes for CASSLNVVGSGEQYF.

This rearrangement joins TRBV4-1 to TRBJ2-5; TRBD1 might be the D (5 bases). The germline CDR1 and CDR2 sequences are MGHRA and YSYEKL. The CDR3 has 14 residues. The V and J ends lost 1 base and 3 bases respectively, with 9 bases between them. The CDR3 region has the DNA TGCGCCAGCAGCCAAGTGTCAGGGAAAGAGACCCAGTACTTC. It yields the protein CASSQVSGKETQYF.